A selection of T cell receptor beta chains follows, all from one sample in a study of vaccination and CD4 T cells after COVID-19. No antigen has been assigned to these receptors. One entry per CDR3 protein results from TCRdb running MiXCR on the PCR reads. Of over 6,000 distinct CDR3 sequences listed, about 70% are singletons. The sample taken for sequencing was CD4+ T cells from blood, cultured in vitro. The receptors derive from a human donor in good health. Both conserved end residues are part of each CDR3. The order of the fields is V gene, clone size, D gene, J gene, CDR3 length, CDR3 protein, CDR3 DNA. A D gene is named only where the DNA matches it firmly. Part of the rows lack a size; the others show once, few, many or a class for expanded clones.

V: TRBV9
size: NA
D: NA
J: TRBJ1-5
length: 14
CDR3: CASSVDSGNQPQHF
DNA: TGTGCCAGCAGCGTCGACAGTGGCAATCAGCCCCAGCATTTT

V: TRBV12-3/TRBV12-4
size: NA
D: NA
J: TRBJ1-6
length: 15
CDR3: CASRLHGTSSSPLHF
DNA: TGTGCCAGCAGGCTACACGGGACCTCTAGTTCACCCCTCCACTTT

V: TRBV30
size: NA
D: NA
J: TRBJ2-3
length: 15
CDR3: CAWSVLRGSTDTQYF
DNA: TGTGCCTGGAGTGTACTGAGGGGGAGCACAGATACGCAGTATTTT

V: TRBV11-2
size: NA
D: NA
J: TRBJ1-1
length: 14
CDR3: CASSLSPAGTEAFF
DNA: TGTGCCAGCAGCTTAAGTCCCGCCGGCACTGAAGCTTTCTTT

V: TRBV10-3
size: NA
D: NA
J: TRBJ1-6
length: 14
CDR3: CAISEPDSNSPLHF
DNA: TGTGCCATCAGTGAGCCGGACAGTAATTCACCCCTCCACTTT

V: TRBV27
size: NA
D: TRBD1
J: TRBJ2-5
length: 16
CDR3: CASSSGGQGEKWTQYF
DNA: TGTGCCAGCAGTTCAGGGGGACAGGGGGAGAAGTGGACCCAGTACTTC

V: TRBV20-1
size: once
D: NA
J: TRBJ2-7
length: 13
CDR3: CSARFGVRYEQYF
DNA: TGCAGTGCTAGATTCGGGGTGCGGTACGAGCAGTACTTC

V: TRBV27
size: NA
D: NA
J: TRBJ1-2
length: 10
CDR3: CASSFRVHTF
DNA: TGTGCCAGCAGTTTTCGCGTCCACACCTTC

V: TRBV7-9
size: NA
D: TRBD2
J: TRBJ2-3
length: 16
CDR3: CASSLTTSGSTDTQYF
DNA: TGTGCCAGCAGCCTCACGACTAGCGGGAGCACAGATACGCAGTATTTT

V: TRBV19
size: NA
D: NA
J: TRBJ2-5
length: 12
CDR3: CASSIEGETQYF
DNA: TGTGCCAGTAGTATAGAGGGAGAGACCCAGTACTTC

V: TRBV9
size: NA
D: TRBD1
J: TRBJ1-2
length: 14
CDR3: CASSFGQGSYGYTF
DNA: TGTGCCAGCAGCTTCGGACAGGGAAGCTATGGCTACACCTTC

V: TRBV6-1
size: NA
D: TRBD2
J: TRBJ2-2
length: 15
CDR3: CASRLAGTNTGELFF
DNA: TGTGCCAGCAGGCTAGCGGGTACGAACACCGGGGAGCTGTTTTTT

V: TRBV6-2/TRBV6-3
size: NA
D: TRBD1
J: TRBJ1-6
length: 19
CDR3: CASSYEPGGRNRLNSPLHF
DNA: TGTGCCAGCAGTTACGAACCAGGGGGCCGTAATCGGTTAAATTCACCCCTCCACTTT

V: TRBV6-5
size: NA
D: NA
J: TRBJ2-5
length: 16
CDR3: CASSFFGRLTQETQYF
DNA: TGTGCCAGCAGTTTTTTCGGACGGTTGACCCAAGAGACCCAGTACTTC

V: TRBV7-8
size: NA
D: NA
J: TRBJ1-5
length: 13
CDR3: CASSLYGNQPQHF
DNA: TGTGCCAGCAGCCTGTACGGCAATCAGCCCCAGCATTTT

V: TRBV6-2/TRBV6-3
size: NA
D: NA
J: TRBJ2-5
length: 12
CDR3: CASSTPEETQYF
DNA: TGTGCCAGCAGTACCCCAGAAGAGACCCAGTACTTC

V: TRBV7-2
size: NA
D: NA
J: TRBJ1-5
length: 16
CDR3: CASSLVPGVGNQPQHF
DNA: TGTGCCAGCAGCTTAGTTCCAGGGGTTGGCAATCAGCCCCAGCATTTT

V: TRBV6-1
size: NA
D: NA
J: TRBJ1-6
length: 14
CDR3: CASSETPRNSPLHF
DNA: TGTGCCAGCAGTGAGACCCCCAGGAATTCACCCCTCCACTTT

V: TRBV28
size: NA
D: NA
J: TRBJ1-1
length: 13
CDR3: CASSFKSGTEAFF
DNA: TGTGCCAGCAGTTTCAAATCGGGCACTGAAGCTTTCTTT

V: TRBV30
size: NA
D: TRBD1
J: TRBJ2-7
length: 13
CDR3: CACTGTGVYEQYF
DNA: TGTGCCTGTACCGGGACAGGGGTTTACGAGCAGTACTTC

V: TRBV20-1
size: NA
D: NA
J: TRBJ2-7
length: 11
CDR3: CSARGANEQYF
DNA: TGCAGTGCTAGGGGCGCAAACGAGCAGTACTTC

V: TRBV5-1
size: NA
D: NA
J: TRBJ1-1
length: 12
CDR3: CASSGVQAEAFF
DNA: TGCGCCAGCAGCGGGGTCCAGGCTGAAGCTTTCTTT

V: TRBV6-1
size: few
D: TRBD1
J: TRBJ1-6
length: 14
CDR3: CASRKTGGFSPLHF
DNA: TGTGCCAGCAGGAAGACAGGGGGCTTTTCACCCCTCCACTTT

V: TRBV7-2
size: few
D: NA
J: TRBJ1-5
length: 18
CDR3: CASSVAITGTVSNQPQHF
DNA: TGTGCCAGCAGCGTGGCGATCACCGGGACCGTTAGCAATCAGCCCCAGCATTTT

V: TRBV29-1
size: NA
D: NA
J: TRBJ1-5
length: 13
CDR3: CSARAREGQPQHF
DNA: TGCAGCGCTCGGGCCAGGGAGGGTCAGCCCCAGCATTTT

V: TRBV25-1
size: NA
D: NA
J: TRBJ2-2
length: 16
CDR3: CASSEPGSPLAGELFF
DNA: TGTGCCAGCAGCGAACCAGGGTCTCCCCTTGCCGGGGAGCTGTTTTTT

V: TRBV12-3/TRBV12-4
size: NA
D: TRBD1
J: TRBJ2-7
length: 13
CDR3: CASSKGAGGEQYF
DNA: TGTGCCAGCAGTAAGGGGGCAGGAGGTGAGCAGTACTTC

V: TRBV2
size: NA
D: NA
J: TRBJ2-3
length: 13
CDR3: CASRSGNGDTQYF
DNA: TGTGCCAGCAGGTCGGGAAACGGAGATACGCAGTATTTT

V: TRBV6-5
size: few
D: NA
J: TRBJ1-1
length: 15
CDR3: CASSYGRARDTEAFF
DNA: TGTGCCAGCAGTTACGGGAGGGCTCGGGACACTGAAGCTTTCTTT

V: TRBV19
size: NA
D: NA
J: TRBJ1-2
length: 15
CDR3: CASSIRGTYNYGYTF
DNA: TGTGCCAGTAGTATCCGGGGGACCTATAACTATGGCTACACCTTC

V: TRBV7-8
size: NA
D: TRBD1
J: TRBJ1-1
length: 16
CDR3: CASSRRTGGVNTEAFF
DNA: TGTGCCAGCAGCCGCCGGACAGGGGGGGTGAACACTGAAGCTTTCTTT

V: TRBV2
size: NA
D: TRBD2
J: TRBJ2-3
length: 15
CDR3: CASSSERGATDTQYF
DNA: TGTGCCAGCAGTAGCGAGCGGGGGGCCACAGATACGCAGTATTTT

V: TRBV15
size: few
D: TRBD1
J: TRBJ2-4
length: 16
CDR3: CATSRAGGQGQNIQYF
DNA: TGTGCCACCAGCAGGGCAGGGGGACAGGGCCAAAACATTCAGTACTTC

V: TRBV19
size: NA
D: NA
J: TRBJ1-5
length: 16
CDR3: CASSIDLGTGRQPQHF
DNA: TGTGCCAGTAGTATAGATCTAGGAACAGGTCGGCAGCCCCAGCATTTT

V: TRBV6-5
size: NA
D: TRBD1
J: TRBJ1-5
length: 15
CDR3: CASSLPGQGGQPQHF
DNA: TGTGCCAGCAGTTTACCGGGACAGGGAGGGCAGCCCCAGCATTTT

V: TRBV7-2
size: NA
D: NA
J: TRBJ1-3
length: 14
CDR3: CASSRPPGGNTIYF
DNA: TGTGCCAGCAGCCGCCCCCCAGGCGGAAACACCATATATTTT

V: TRBV6-1
size: NA
D: TRBD1
J: TRBJ1-5
length: 15
CDR3: CASRLQGGSNQPQHF
DNA: TGTGCCAGCAGACTCCAGGGGGGTAGCAATCAGCCCCAGCATTTT

V: TRBV6-1
size: NA
D: NA
J: TRBJ1-5
length: 14
CDR3: CASSGGEGGQPQHF
DNA: TGTGCCAGCAGTGGGGGGGAGGGAGGGCAGCCCCAGCATTTT

V: TRBV7-2
size: few
D: NA
J: TRBJ1-5
length: 15
CDR3: CASSLTALSGQPQHF
DNA: TGTGCCAGCAGCTTAACCGCTTTATCAGGTCAGCCCCAGCATTTT

V: TRBV7-6
size: NA
D: NA
J: TRBJ1-6
length: 14
CDR3: CASSSADTNSPLHF
DNA: TGTGCCAGCAGCTCGGCGGACACCAACTCACCCCTCCACTTT

V: TRBV30
size: NA
D: NA
J: TRBJ1-1
length: 15
CDR3: CARSGKGGFNTEAFF
DNA: TGTGCCCGGAGTGGGAAGGGGGGGTTTAACACTGAAGCTTTCTTT

V: TRBV24-1
size: few
D: NA
J: TRBJ2-3
length: 14
CDR3: CATQSGVTTDTQYF
DNA: TGTGCCACGCAAAGTGGTGTCACCACAGATACGCAGTATTTT

V: TRBV10-3
size: NA
D: TRBD2
J: TRBJ2-1
length: 13
CDR3: CAISLAGGNEQFF
DNA: TGTGCCATCAGCCTAGCGGGAGGCAATGAGCAGTTCTTC

V: TRBV12-3/TRBV12-4
size: NA
D: TRBD1
J: TRBJ1-1
length: 14
CDR3: CASNKRDSGAEAFF
DNA: TGTGCCAGCAATAAAAGGGACAGCGGCGCTGAAGCTTTCTTT

V: TRBV20-1
size: NA
D: NA
J: TRBJ2-5
length: 14
CDR3: CSAELGALQETQYF
DNA: TGCAGTGCTGAGTTAGGAGCGTTACAAGAGACCCAGTACTTC

V: TRBV6-4
size: NA
D: NA
J: TRBJ2-1
length: 16
CDR3: CASSVERTAVYNEQFF
DNA: TGTGCCAGCAGTGTCGAAAGGACAGCGGTTTACAATGAGCAGTTCTTC

V: TRBV6-1
size: NA
D: NA
J: TRBJ1-2
length: 15
CDR3: CASSEAGVRGYGYTF
DNA: TGTGCCAGCAGTGAAGCGGGAGTAAGGGGCTATGGCTACACCTTC

V: TRBV11-2
size: NA
D: NA
J: TRBJ1-2
length: 14
CDR3: CASSPVWQGYGYTF
DNA: TGTGCCAGCAGCCCAGTGTGGCAAGGCTATGGCTACACCTTC

V: TRBV5-4
size: NA
D: NA
J: TRBJ1-2
length: 14
CDR3: CASSARQSAYGYTF
DNA: TGTGCCAGCAGCGCCAGACAGTCTGCCTATGGCTACACCTTC

V: TRBV28
size: NA
D: NA
J: TRBJ1-2
length: 10
CDR3: CATESLGYTF
DNA: TGTGCCACCGAGTCCCTGGGCTACACCTTC

V: TRBV20-1
size: NA
D: NA
J: TRBJ2-2
length: 13
CDR3: CSARLGNTGELFF
DNA: TGCAGTGCTAGGCTAGGGAACACCGGGGAGCTGTTTTTT

V: TRBV19
size: NA
D: NA
J: TRBJ1-5
length: 16
CDR3: CASSSGAVWDNQPQHF
DNA: TGTGCCAGTAGTAGTGGGGCTGTGTGGGACAATCAGCCCCAGCATTTT

V: TRBV12-3/TRBV12-4
size: NA
D: NA
J: TRBJ1-1
length: 15
CDR3: CASSRRASRRTEAFF
DNA: TGTGCCAGCAGTAGGCGGGCCTCGAGGAGGACTGAAGCTTTCTTT